A selection of T cell receptor beta chains follows, all from one sample in a study of blood T cell repertoires in COVID-19. Here immunoSEQ multiplex PCR was the method, and the copy in TCRdb shows in-frame clones only, minus some. The top ten hold 2.5% of the sample, which has roughly 240,000 clones, around 89% seen once. Sample: PBMCs or T cells enriched from blood (not recorded which). The source of these receptors is a woman in her thirties or forties with acute COVID-19. Both conserved end residues are part of each CDR3. The D gene is left open where the match is weak. Part of the rows lack a size; the others show once, few, many or a class for expanded clones.

v_call: TRBV11-2; d_call: NA; j_call: TRBJ1-6; clone_size: NA; cdr3_aa: CASSARRDMPLHF; cdr3_nt: TGTGCCAGCAGCGCGCGTCGGGACATGCCCCTCCACTTT
v_call: TRBV7-9; d_call: NA; j_call: TRBJ1-3; clone_size: NA; cdr3_aa: CASSLLVGGSGNTIYF; cdr3_nt: TGTGCCAGCAGCTTACTGGTGGGGGGTTCTGGAAACACCATATATTTT
v_call: TRBV6-2/TRBV6-3; d_call: NA; j_call: TRBJ1-2; clone_size: NA; cdr3_aa: CASSPVRWDYGYTF; cdr3_nt: TGTGCCAGCAGCCCTGTGAGGTGGGACTATGGCTACACCTTC
v_call: TRBV24-1; d_call: NA; j_call: TRBJ2-1; clone_size: NA; cdr3_aa: CATSESTVNEQFF; cdr3_nt: TGTGCCACCAGTGAGTCTACAGTGAATGAGCAGTTCTTC
v_call: TRBV3-1/TRBV3-2; d_call: NA; j_call: TRBJ2-4; clone_size: NA; cdr3_aa: CASSLSGLFGNIQYF; cdr3_nt: TGTGCCAGCAGCCTGTCGGGACTGTTCGGAAACATTCAGTACTTC
v_call: TRBV5-8; d_call: NA; j_call: TRBJ2-3; clone_size: NA; cdr3_aa: CASSLEGGGRSTDTQYF; cdr3_nt: TGTGCCAGCAGCTTGGAGGGAGGGGGGCGCTCCACAGATACGCAGTATTTT
v_call: TRBV19; d_call: TRBD1; j_call: TRBJ1-5; clone_size: NA; cdr3_aa: CASSWDREASQPQHF; cdr3_nt: TGTGCCAGTAGTTGGGACAGGGAGGCTAGTCAGCCCCAGCATTTT
v_call: TRBV28; d_call: NA; j_call: TRBJ1-6; clone_size: NA; cdr3_aa: CASSLYNSPLHF; cdr3_nt: TGTGCCAGCAGCCTATATAATTCACCCCTCCACTTT
v_call: TRBV5-1; d_call: TRBD1; j_call: TRBJ1-2; clone_size: NA; cdr3_aa: CASSLEGQGAGGYTF; cdr3_nt: TGCGCCAGCAGCTTGGAGGGACAGGGGGCAGGAGGCTACACCTTC
v_call: TRBV5-4; d_call: NA; j_call: TRBJ2-1; clone_size: NA; cdr3_aa: CASSLGGPTYNEQFF; cdr3_nt: TGTGCCAGCAGCTTGGGGGGCCCCACCTACAATGAGCAGTTCTTC
v_call: TRBV6-1; d_call: TRBD1; j_call: TRBJ2-7; clone_size: NA; cdr3_aa: CASSDNPAGGSYEQYF; cdr3_nt: TGTGCCAGCAGTGATAACCCCGCAGGGGGCTCCTACGAGCAGTACTTC
v_call: TRBV5-8; d_call: NA; j_call: TRBJ2-1; clone_size: NA; cdr3_aa: CASSSSRSYNEQFF; cdr3_nt: TGTGCCAGCAGCTCCAGTCGCTCCTACAATGAGCAGTTCTTC
v_call: TRBV11-2; d_call: TRBD2; j_call: TRBJ2-1; clone_size: NA; cdr3_aa: CASSTLGTSGFEQFF; cdr3_nt: TGTGCCAGCAGCACTCTGGGAACTAGCGGGTTTGAGCAGTTCTTC
v_call: TRBV10-3; d_call: TRBD1; j_call: TRBJ1-4; clone_size: few; cdr3_aa: CAIKPGQTNEKLFF; cdr3_nt: TGTGCCATCAAGCCGGGACAGACTAATGAAAAACTGTTTTTT
v_call: TRBV3-1/TRBV3-2; d_call: TRBD2; j_call: TRBJ2-4; clone_size: once; cdr3_aa: CASSQDRGGLAGAKNIQYF; cdr3_nt: TGTGCCAGCAGCCAAGATCGGGGGGGACTAGCTGGAGCCAAAAACATTCAGTACTTC
v_call: TRBV6-5; d_call: NA; j_call: TRBJ2-7; clone_size: NA; cdr3_aa: CASRRQVSYEQYF; cdr3_nt: TGTGCCAGCAGGCGACAGGTTTCCTACGAGCAGTACTTC